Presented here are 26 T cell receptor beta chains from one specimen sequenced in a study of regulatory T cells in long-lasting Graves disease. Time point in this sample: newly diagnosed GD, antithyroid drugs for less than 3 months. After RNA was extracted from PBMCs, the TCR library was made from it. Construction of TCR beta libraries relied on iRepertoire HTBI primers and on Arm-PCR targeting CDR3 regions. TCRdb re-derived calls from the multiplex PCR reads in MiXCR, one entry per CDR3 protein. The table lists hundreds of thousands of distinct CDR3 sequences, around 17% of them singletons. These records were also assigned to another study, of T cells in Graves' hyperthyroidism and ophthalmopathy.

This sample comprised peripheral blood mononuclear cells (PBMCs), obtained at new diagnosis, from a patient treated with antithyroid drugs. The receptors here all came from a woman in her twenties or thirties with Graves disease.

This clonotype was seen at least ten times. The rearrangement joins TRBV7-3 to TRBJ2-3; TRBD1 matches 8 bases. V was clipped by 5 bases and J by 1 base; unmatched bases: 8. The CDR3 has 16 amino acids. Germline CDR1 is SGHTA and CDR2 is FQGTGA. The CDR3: CASSPAAGQGTDTQYF. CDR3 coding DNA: TGTGCCAGCAGCCCGGCGGCGGGACAGGGCACAGATACGCAGTATTTT.

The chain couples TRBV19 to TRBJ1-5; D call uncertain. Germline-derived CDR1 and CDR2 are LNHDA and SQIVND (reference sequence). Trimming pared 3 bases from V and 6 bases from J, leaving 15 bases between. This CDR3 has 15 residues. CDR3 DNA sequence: TGTGCCAGTAGTATGTTCGGGCAGATGGGTCAGCCCCAGCATTTT. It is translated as CASSMFGQMGQPQHF.

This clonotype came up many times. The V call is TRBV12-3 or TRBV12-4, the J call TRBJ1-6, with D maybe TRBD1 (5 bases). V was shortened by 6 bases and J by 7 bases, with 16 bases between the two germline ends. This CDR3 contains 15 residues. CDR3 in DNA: TGTGCCAGCAGCCCGACCGGGACGGGGAATTCACCCCTCCACTTT. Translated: CASSPTGTGNSPLHF.

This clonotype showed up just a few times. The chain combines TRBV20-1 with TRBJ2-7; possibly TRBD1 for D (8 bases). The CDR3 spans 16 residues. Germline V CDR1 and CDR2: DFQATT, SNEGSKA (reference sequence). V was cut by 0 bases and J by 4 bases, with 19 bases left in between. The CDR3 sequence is CSARDLSGQGGYEQYF. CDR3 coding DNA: TGCAGTGCTAGAGATCTCTCCGGACAGGGAGGGTACGAGCAGTACTTC.

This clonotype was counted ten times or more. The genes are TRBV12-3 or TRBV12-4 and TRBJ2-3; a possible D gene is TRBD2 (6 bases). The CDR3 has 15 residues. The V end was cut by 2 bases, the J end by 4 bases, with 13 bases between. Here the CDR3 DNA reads TGTGCCAGCAGTTTATGGGCTAGCGTCGCAGATACGCAGTATTTT. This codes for CASSLWASVADTQYF.

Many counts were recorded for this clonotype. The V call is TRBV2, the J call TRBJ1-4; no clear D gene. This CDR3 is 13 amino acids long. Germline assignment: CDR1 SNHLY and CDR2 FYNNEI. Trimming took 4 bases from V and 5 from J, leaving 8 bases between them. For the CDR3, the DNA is TGTGCCAGCAGTGGGTGGACCAATGAAAAACTGTTTTTT. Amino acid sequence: CASSGWTNEKLFF.

The CDR3 loop reads CASSFRGREQFF. For the CDR3, the DNA is TGTGCCAGCAGTTTTCGAGGGCGTGAGCAGTTCTTC. The V and J genes are TRBV28 and TRBJ2-1, with a tentative D call TRBD2 (5 bases). The CDR3 contains 12 residues. Germline CDR1 and CDR2: MDHEN and SYDVKM. With 3 bases removed from V and 9 bases from J, the gap between germline ends came to 9 bases. The full variable domain, with the rest looked up from reference TRBV28 and TRBJ2-1, is DVKVTQSSRYLVKRTGEKVFLECVQDMDHENMFWYRQDPGLGLRLIYFSYDVKMKEKGDIPEGYSVSREKKERFSLILESASTNQTSMYLCASSFRGREQFFGPGTRLTVL.

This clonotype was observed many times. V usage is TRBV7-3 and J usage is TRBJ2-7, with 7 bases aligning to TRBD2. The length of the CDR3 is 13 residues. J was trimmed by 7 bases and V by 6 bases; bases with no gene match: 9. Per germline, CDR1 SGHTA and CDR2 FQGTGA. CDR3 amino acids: CASSPGGVGEQYF. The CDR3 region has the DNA TGTGCCAGCAGTCCGGGGGGAGTGGGAGAGCAGTACTTC.

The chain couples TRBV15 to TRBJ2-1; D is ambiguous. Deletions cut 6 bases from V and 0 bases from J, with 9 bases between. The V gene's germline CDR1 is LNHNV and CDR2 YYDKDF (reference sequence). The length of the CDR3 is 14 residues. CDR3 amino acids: CATSGLDSYNEQFF. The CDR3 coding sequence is TGTGCCACCAGTGGTTTAGACTCCTACAATGAGCAGTTCTTC.

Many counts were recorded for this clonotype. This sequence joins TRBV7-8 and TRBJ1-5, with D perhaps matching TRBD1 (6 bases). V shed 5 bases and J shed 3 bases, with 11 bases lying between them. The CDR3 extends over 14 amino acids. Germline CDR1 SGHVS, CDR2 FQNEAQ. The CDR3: CASSSRDTNQPQHF. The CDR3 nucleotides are TGTGCCAGCAGCAGTCGGGACACCAATCAGCCCCAGCATTTT.

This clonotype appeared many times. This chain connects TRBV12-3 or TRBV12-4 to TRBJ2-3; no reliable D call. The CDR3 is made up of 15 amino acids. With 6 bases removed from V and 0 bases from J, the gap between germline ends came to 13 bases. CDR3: CASSFFGSSTDTQYF. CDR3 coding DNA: TGTGCCAGCAGCTTCTTTGGCAGCAGCACAGATACGCAGTATTTT.

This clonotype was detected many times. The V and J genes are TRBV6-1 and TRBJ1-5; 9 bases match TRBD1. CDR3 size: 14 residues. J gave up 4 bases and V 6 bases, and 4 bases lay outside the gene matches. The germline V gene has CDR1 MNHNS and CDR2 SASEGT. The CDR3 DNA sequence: TGTGCCAGCAGACAGGGGGCCCTTAATCAGCCCCAGCATTTT. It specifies CASRQGALNQPQHF.

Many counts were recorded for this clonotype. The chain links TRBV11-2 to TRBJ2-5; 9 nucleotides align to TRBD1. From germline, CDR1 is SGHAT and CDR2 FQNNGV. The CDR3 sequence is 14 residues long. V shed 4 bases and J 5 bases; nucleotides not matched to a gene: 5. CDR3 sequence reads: CASSSQGARETQYF. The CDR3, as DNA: TGTGCCAGCAGCTCACAGGGGGCGCGTGAGACCCAGTACTTC.

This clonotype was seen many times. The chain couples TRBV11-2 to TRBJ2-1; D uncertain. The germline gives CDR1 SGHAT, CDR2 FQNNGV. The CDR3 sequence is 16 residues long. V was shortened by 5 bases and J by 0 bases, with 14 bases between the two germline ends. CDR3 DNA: TGTGCCAGCAGCCTCCGCGCGCTAGACTCCTACAATGAGCAGTTCTTC. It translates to CASSLRALDSYNEQFF.

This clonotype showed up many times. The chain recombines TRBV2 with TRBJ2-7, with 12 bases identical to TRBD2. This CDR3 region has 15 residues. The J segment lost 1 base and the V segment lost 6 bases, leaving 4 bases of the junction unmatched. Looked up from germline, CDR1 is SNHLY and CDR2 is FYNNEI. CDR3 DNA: TGTGCCAGCAGCCCGACTAGCGGGAGTTCCTACGAGCAGTACTTC. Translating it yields CASSPTSGSSYEQYF.

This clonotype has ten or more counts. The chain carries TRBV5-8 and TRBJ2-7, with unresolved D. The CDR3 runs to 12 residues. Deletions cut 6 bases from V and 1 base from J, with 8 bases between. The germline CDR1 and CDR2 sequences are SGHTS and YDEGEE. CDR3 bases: TGTGCCAGCACCCAAGCGTCCTACGAGCAGTACTTC. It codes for CASTQASYEQYF.

CDR3 loop: CASSPDGRAYNEQFF. Here the CDR3 DNA reads TGTGCCAGCAGCCCCGACGGGAGGGCCTACAATGAGCAGTTCTTC. This chain joins TRBV28 and TRBJ2-1; 8 bases fit TRBD2. Germline loops: CDR1 MDHEN, CDR2 SYDVKM. V was clipped by 6 bases and J by 2 bases; unmatched bases: 6. The CDR3 covers 15 residues.

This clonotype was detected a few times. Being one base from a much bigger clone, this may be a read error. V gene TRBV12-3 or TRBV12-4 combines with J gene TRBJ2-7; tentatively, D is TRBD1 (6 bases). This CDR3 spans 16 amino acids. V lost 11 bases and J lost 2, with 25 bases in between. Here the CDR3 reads CACAPSRSGHPYEQYF. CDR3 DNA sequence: TGTGCCTGCGCCCCCTCGCGTTCGGGACATCCCTACGAGCAGTACTTC.

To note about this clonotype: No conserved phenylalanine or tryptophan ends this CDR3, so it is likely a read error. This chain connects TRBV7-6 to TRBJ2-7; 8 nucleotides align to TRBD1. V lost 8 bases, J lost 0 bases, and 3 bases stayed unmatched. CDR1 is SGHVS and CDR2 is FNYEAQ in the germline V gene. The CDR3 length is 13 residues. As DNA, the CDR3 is TGTGCCAGCGGACAGGGCAGCTCCTACGAGCAGTACTAC. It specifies CASGQGSSYEQYY.

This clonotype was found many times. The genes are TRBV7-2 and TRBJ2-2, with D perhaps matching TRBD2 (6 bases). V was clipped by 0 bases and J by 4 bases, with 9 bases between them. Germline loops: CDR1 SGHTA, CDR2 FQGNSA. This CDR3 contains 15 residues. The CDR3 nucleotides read TGTGCCAGCAGCTTAGCGCTAGCGTCCACCGGGGAGCTGTTTTTT. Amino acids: CASSLALASTGELFF.

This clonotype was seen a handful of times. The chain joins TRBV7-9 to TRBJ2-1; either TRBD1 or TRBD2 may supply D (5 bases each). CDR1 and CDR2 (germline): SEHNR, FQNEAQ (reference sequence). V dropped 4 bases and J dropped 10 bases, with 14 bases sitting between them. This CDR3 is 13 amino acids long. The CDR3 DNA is TGTGCCAGCAGCTCCTCGTGGGGGTCAGAGCAGTTCTTC. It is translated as CASSSSWGSEQFF. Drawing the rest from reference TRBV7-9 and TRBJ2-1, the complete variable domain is DTGVSQNPRHKITKRGQNVTFRCDPISEHNRLYWYRQTLGQGPEFLTYFQNEAQLEKSRLLSDRFSAERPKGSFSTLEIQRTEQGDSAMYLCASSSSWGSEQFFGPGTRLTVL.

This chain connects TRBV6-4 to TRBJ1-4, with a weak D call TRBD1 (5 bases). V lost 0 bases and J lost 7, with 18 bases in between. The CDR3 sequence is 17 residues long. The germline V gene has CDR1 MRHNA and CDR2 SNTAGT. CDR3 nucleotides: TGTGCCAGCAGTGACTCGAATTGGCGGGACCACATTGAAAAACTGTTTTTT. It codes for CASSDSNWRDHIEKLFF.

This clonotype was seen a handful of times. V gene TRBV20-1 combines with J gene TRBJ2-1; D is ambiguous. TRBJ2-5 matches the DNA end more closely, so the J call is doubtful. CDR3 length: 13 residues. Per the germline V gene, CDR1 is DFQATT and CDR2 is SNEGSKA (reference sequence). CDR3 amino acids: CSARDNAAETQYF. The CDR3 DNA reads TGCAGTGCTAGAGATAATGCGGCAGAGACCCAGTACTTC.

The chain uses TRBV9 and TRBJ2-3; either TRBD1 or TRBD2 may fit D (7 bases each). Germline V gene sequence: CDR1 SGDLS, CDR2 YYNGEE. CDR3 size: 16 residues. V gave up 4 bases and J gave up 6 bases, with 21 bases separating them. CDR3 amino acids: CASSPGGGTKIDTQYF. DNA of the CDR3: TGTGCCAGCAGCCCAGGGGGGGGGACTAAGATTGATACGCAGTATTTT.

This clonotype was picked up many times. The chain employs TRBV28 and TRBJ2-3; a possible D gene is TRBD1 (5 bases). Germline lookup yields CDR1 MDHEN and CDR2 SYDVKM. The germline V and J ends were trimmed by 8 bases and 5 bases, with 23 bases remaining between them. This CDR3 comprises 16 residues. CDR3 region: CASQQGSWHQQDTQYF. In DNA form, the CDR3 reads TGTGCCAGCCAGCAGGGTTCTTGGCACCAGCAAGATACGCAGTATTTT.

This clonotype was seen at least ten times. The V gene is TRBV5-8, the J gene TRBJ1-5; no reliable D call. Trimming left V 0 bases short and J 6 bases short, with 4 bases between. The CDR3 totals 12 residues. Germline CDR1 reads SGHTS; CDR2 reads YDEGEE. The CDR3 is CASSLVLQPQHF. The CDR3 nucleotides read TGTGCCAGCAGCTTGGTTCTTCAGCCCCAGCATTTT.